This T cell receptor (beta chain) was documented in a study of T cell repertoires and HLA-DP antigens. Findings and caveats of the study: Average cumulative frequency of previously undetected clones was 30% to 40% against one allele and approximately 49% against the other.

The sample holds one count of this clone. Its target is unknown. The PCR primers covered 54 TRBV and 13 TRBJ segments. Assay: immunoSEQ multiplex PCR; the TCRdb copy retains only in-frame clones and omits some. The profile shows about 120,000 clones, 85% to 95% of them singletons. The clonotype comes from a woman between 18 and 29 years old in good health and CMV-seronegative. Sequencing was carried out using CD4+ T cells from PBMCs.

The CDR3 loop reads CASSQASGNNEQFF. CDR3 nucleotides: TGTGCCAGCAGCCAAGCTAGCGGGAACAATGAGCAGTTCTTC. The chain uses TRBV4-2 and TRBJ2-1; 9 bases agree with TRBD2. CDR1 and CDR2 (germline): LGHNA, YNFKEQ. Trimming cost V 1 base and J 5 bases; bases outside gene matches: 0. The CDR3 has 14 amino acids.